This T cell receptor (beta chain) was obtained from a study of T cells in Graves' hyperthyroidism and ophthalmopathy (dated by TCRdb to between 2018 and 2021). Study-level background: Peripheral blood was sampled at the time of initial diagnosis, prior to any treatment. To identify TCR V-J signatures that set the groups apart, the researchers used a discovery cohort of 100 patients, made up of 40 to 45 with Graves' ophthalmopathy and around 58 with stable Graves' hyperthyroidism. Prospective prediction of ophthalmopathy was tested in an independent validation cohort consisting of about 19 hyperthyroidism patients and over 15 patients who later progressed to ophthalmopathy. The roughly 94 discovery patients were randomly divided into training and test sets at a 7:3 ratio. The study also compared thyroid tissue and blood T-cell repertoires from about six Graves' hyperthyroidism patients. After blood sampling, hyperthyroidism patients were treated with methimazole at a starting dose of 30 mg daily, and ophthalmopathy patients were treated with high-dose intravenous methylprednisolone. TCR Vbeta CDR3 sequencing of 120 to 150 peripheral blood samples (43 ophthalmopathy, 70 to 85 hyperthyroidism and approximately 17 progressor patients) is reported in the paper.

The TCR beta CDR3 regions were amplified from RNA transcripts. For the first round of RT-PCR on the TCR CDR3, the HTBI primer set was used together with the Qiagen OneStep RT-PCR kit. The libraries were constructed in a second round of multiplex PCR and then size-selected and purified. Libraries were sequenced paired-end with 100 bp reads on an Illumina HiSeq2000. The original pipeline was this. SOAPnuke was used to process the raw data, with reads discarded if the reads contained adapters or uncalled bases, had a mean Phred below 15, or lacked an exact constant-primer or identifier match. COPE v1.2.5 was used to merge the high-quality paired reads, and each unique nucleotide sequence was defined as a clonotype. MiTCR v1.1 was used to align the clonotypes against IMGT TRBV, TRBD and TRBJ reference segments. Analysis was restricted to V-J combinations with a frequency above 0.0001, which covered over 98% of repertoires. A TCS score was defined as the ratio of F50 (clonal expansion) to E x V (chaos), with BLOSUM62-based TCRdist applied between CDR3 peptides within each V-J. Welch's t-statistics and random forest reduced several hundred V-J features to roughly 13, which were used in a naive Bayes classifier (R e1071). TCRdb reanalyzed the raw reads on its own, using fastp at Q25 for trimming and MiXCR for clone calling, and kept in-frame beta chains. Under each unique CDR3 protein, matching rows form one entry showing the most common genes and DNA. The authors' filters were not applied to this entry. Within this sample are about 570,000 distinct CDR3 sequences, with around 15% of them counted one time only. The biggest ten clones account for roughly 14% of the sample.

Trimming removed 3 bases from V and 5 bases from J, leaving 8 bases between the germline ends. CDR1 and CDR2 were assigned from the germline V gene (reference sequence) as MNHEY and SMNVEV. The CDR3 numbers 13 residues from cysteine through phenylalanine. The CDR3 DNA has 39 bases and is translated from base 1. Graves' hyperthyroidism was defined as stable when no progression to ophthalmopathy occurred over 18 months of follow-up. The hyperthyroidism patients were between 18 and 65 years old and newly diagnosed, with a disease duration of less than 2 months. Patients with uncontrolled infections, other autoimmune diseases, pregnancy or lactation were excluded. Diagnoses were based on clinical symptoms, serum thyroxine and TRAb, thyroid ultrasound and orbital computed tomography. Ficoll-Paque density gradient centrifugation was used to isolate PBMCs from around 10 ml of fresh peripheral blood. Total RNA was extracted using Trizol reagent, and RNA quality was assessed on an Agilent 2100 Bioanalyzer.

Summary of the overall study and its limitations: In cross-validation, a model built on a 13 V-J signature told ophthalmopathy apart from stable hyperthyroidism with 85% to 90% sensitivity and around 84% specificity, and in testing the same model reached 80%/75%. Most expanded thyroid clonotypes (frequency above 0.001) were also found in blood, which suggests that blood repertoires may mirror thyroid immune responses. No statistical method was used to set the sample size in advance, and investigators knew the group allocation. In validation, the model predicted progression to ophthalmopathy a median of 6.5 months before onset, with 70% to 71% sensitivity and roughly 77% specificity.

This clonotype was detected many times. Its antigen is currently not known. The record has no base qualities; no much larger clone is one base away. The source material was blood. The receptor chain draws on TRBV27 and TRBJ2-1; TRBD1 is possibly the D segment (5 matching bases). This TCR was sampled from a woman in her thirties or forties with Graves' hyperthyroidism. This receptor carries the CDR3 CASSFRVNNEQFF. The DNA is as follows: TGTGCCAGCAGTTTCAGGGTCAACAATGAGCAGTTCTTC.